The rows below give T cell receptor beta chains drawn from one sample of a study of OX40 agonist ivuxolimab in advanced cancers. Assay: immunoSEQ multiplex PCR; the TCRdb copy retains only in-frame clones and omits some. The table lists some 80,000 clones, approximately 90% of them singletons. The starting material was CD4+ or CD8+ T cells sorted from blood, obtained in a trial of the OX40 agonist ivuxolimab. These TCRs come from an adult with an advanced solid tumor such as melanoma, head and neck, liver or kidney cancer. Each CDR3 is given with its conserved first and last residue. Each record gives: CDR3 protein, CDR3 length, J gene, V gene, D gene. A D gene is named only where the DNA matches it firmly.

CDR3aa: CASSVRSAPTPDTQYF
len: 16
j_gene: TRBJ2-3
v_gene: TRBV9
d_gene: NA

CDR3aa: CASRGTHGAYEQYF
len: 14
j_gene: TRBJ2-7
v_gene: TRBV5-1
d_gene: NA

CDR3aa: CAISESGPRGLSYNSPLHF
len: 19
j_gene: TRBJ1-6
v_gene: TRBV10-3
d_gene: TRBD1

CDR3aa: CASSLPGSYEQYF
len: 13
j_gene: TRBJ2-7
v_gene: TRBV7-2
d_gene: NA

CDR3aa: CASSSTTTGNTGELFF
len: 16
j_gene: TRBJ2-2
v_gene: TRBV7-3
d_gene: NA

CDR3aa: CASSYQAGTNYGYTF
len: 15
j_gene: TRBJ1-2
v_gene: TRBV6-5
d_gene: NA

CDR3aa: CSVVGSGGAPGTQYF
len: 15
j_gene: TRBJ2-5
v_gene: TRBV29-1
d_gene: TRBD2

CDR3aa: CASSLEGDPRLAEAFF
len: 16
j_gene: TRBJ1-1
v_gene: TRBV7-2
d_gene: NA

CDR3aa: CASSPRAGGGNEKLFF
len: 16
j_gene: TRBJ1-4
v_gene: TRBV18
d_gene: TRBD1

CDR3aa: CASSSVTSGGPDTQYF
len: 16
j_gene: TRBJ2-3
v_gene: TRBV6-5
d_gene: TRBD2

CDR3aa: CASSQGVGNQPQHF
len: 14
j_gene: TRBJ1-5
v_gene: TRBV6-6
d_gene: TRBD1

CDR3aa: CSANSGNTIYF
len: 11
j_gene: TRBJ1-3
v_gene: TRBV20-1
d_gene: NA

CDR3aa: CASSQEASGGATKNIQYF
len: 18
j_gene: TRBJ2-4
v_gene: TRBV4-3
d_gene: TRBD2

CDR3aa: CASSPQGRAFF
len: 11
j_gene: TRBJ1-1
v_gene: TRBV28
d_gene: NA

CDR3aa: CASSLAPGHQPQHF
len: 14
j_gene: TRBJ1-5
v_gene: TRBV28
d_gene: NA

CDR3aa: CASSLDRGKDYTF
len: 13
j_gene: TRBJ1-2
v_gene: TRBV4-3
d_gene: TRBD1

CDR3aa: CASSPPGLAGGGSYEQYF
len: 18
j_gene: TRBJ2-7
v_gene: TRBV10-1
d_gene: TRBD2

CDR3aa: CASSEMSGGEDTQYF
len: 15
j_gene: TRBJ2-3
v_gene: TRBV10-1
d_gene: TRBD1

CDR3aa: CASSFRLVLSYNEQFF
len: 16
j_gene: TRBJ2-1
v_gene: TRBV21-1
d_gene: NA

CDR3aa: CASSHRGGTGFDEQFF
len: 16
j_gene: TRBJ2-1
v_gene: TRBV7-9
d_gene: TRBD1

CDR3aa: CASTRNSPLHF
len: 11
j_gene: TRBJ1-6
v_gene: TRBV19
d_gene: NA

CDR3aa: CASSPEGYSNQPQHF
len: 15
j_gene: TRBJ1-5
v_gene: TRBV5-1
d_gene: NA

CDR3aa: CASSTGVTYGYTF
len: 13
j_gene: TRBJ1-2
v_gene: TRBV19
d_gene: NA

CDR3aa: CASSYSRTSGSDTQYF
len: 16
j_gene: TRBJ2-3
v_gene: TRBV6-5
d_gene: TRBD2

CDR3aa: CASSLAGLAGGPITGELFF
len: 19
j_gene: TRBJ2-2
v_gene: TRBV7-3
d_gene: TRBD2

CDR3aa: CASSQAGTPLSGNTIYF
len: 17
j_gene: TRBJ1-3
v_gene: TRBV4-3
d_gene: NA

CDR3aa: CAAPVRGSYEQYF
len: 13
j_gene: TRBJ2-7
v_gene: TRBV5-5
d_gene: NA

CDR3aa: CASSEPPGATIYF
len: 13
j_gene: TRBJ1-3
v_gene: TRBV25-1
d_gene: NA

CDR3aa: CASSLGGGGQPQHF
len: 14
j_gene: TRBJ1-5
v_gene: TRBV7-2
d_gene: NA

CDR3aa: CASSANRNSGDTQYF
len: 15
j_gene: TRBJ2-3
v_gene: TRBV2
d_gene: NA

CDR3aa: CASSVSLDSFGIYNEQFF
len: 18
j_gene: TRBJ2-1
v_gene: TRBV9
d_gene: NA

CDR3aa: CASSQATGTRETQYF
len: 15
j_gene: TRBJ2-5
v_gene: TRBV4-2
d_gene: NA